Shown below are 8 T cell receptor beta chains from a single sample sequenced in a study of liver allograft versus peripheral blood T cells. On the study more broadly: Liver transplant recipients had T cell receptor repertoires compared between transplanted liver and peripheral blood.

Via MiXCR, TCRdb re-called the reads, giving one row per CDR3 protein. The data contain a few thousand distinct CDR3 sequences, 15% to 20% of them singletons. These receptors all stem from a human patient who had a liver transplant. Some T cells may trace back to the graft donor.

By its share, this clonotype is medium-sized. The chain combines TRBV14 with TRBJ2-1; D is unclear. From germline, CDR1 is SGHDN and CDR2 FVKESK. Between the trimmed V and J ends, which lost 4 bases and 4 bases, there was a span of 5 bases. The CDR3 has 12 residues. For the CDR3, the DNA is TGTGCCAGCAGCCTCGTATACAATGAGCAGTTCTTC. Its translation is CASSLVYNEQFF.

Judged by abundance, this clonotype is medium-sized (0.01 to 0.1%). The V gene is TRBV19, the J gene TRBJ2-3; 12 bases align to TRBD2. The CDR3 is 15 residues long. CDR1 is LNHDA, CDR2 SQIVND, per germline (reference sequence). The V gene end was trimmed by 3 bases and the J gene end by 5 bases; junction bases not matched to a gene: 3. The CDR3 is CASSMGLAGLDTQYF. CDR3 nucleotide sequence: TGTGCCAGTAGTATGGGACTAGCGGGTTTAGATACGCAGTATTTT.

This clonotype was observed at least ten times. The chain uses TRBV9 and TRBJ2-2; no definite D call. Germline assignment: CDR1 SGDLS and CDR2 YYNGEE. The CDR3 totals 12 residues. The V end lost 1 base, the J end lost 7 bases, and 5 bases lay between the germline ends. The CDR3 spells CASSVNHGELFF. The CDR3 DNA reads as TGTGCCAGCAGCGTAAATCACGGGGAGCTGTTTTTT.

This clonotype is classed as medium-sized. This chain links TRBV30 with TRBJ1-1; tentatively, D is TRBD1 (6 bases). V dropped 1 base and J dropped 6 bases, with 12 bases sitting between them. Germline loops: CDR1 GTSNPN, CDR2 SVGIG (reference sequence). The CDR3 sequence is 13 residues long. The CDR3, as DNA: TGTGCCTGGAGTGAAACAGGGAGCGCTGAAGCTTTCTTT. Encoded protein: CAWSETGSAEAFF.

V is TRBV7-9 and J is TRBJ1-1; 7 bases align to TRBD1. V was clipped by 2 bases and J by 0 bases; unmatched bases: 6. The CDR3 loop spans 16 amino acids. Germline CDR1 and CDR2: SEHNR and FQNEAQ (reference sequence). Here the CDR3 DNA reads TGTGCCAGCAGCTTAATAGGACAGGATTTGAACACTGAAGCTTTCTTT. It is translated as CASSLIGQDLNTEAFF.

Within the sample, this clonotype is medium-sized. CDR3 DNA sequence: TGTGCCAGCAGCCGGAAGATGAACACTGAAGCTTTCTTT. Amino acid sequence: CASSRKMNTEAFF. J is TRBJ1-1 and V is TRBV28; no firm D call. The V end was cut by 6 bases, the J end by 0 bases, with 8 bases between. Germline V gives CDR1 MDHEN, CDR2 SYDVKM. The CDR3 length is 13 residues.

Sample share makes this clonotype medium-sized (0.01 to 0.1%). The chain joins TRBV12-5 to TRBJ1-5; 7 nucleotides line up with TRBD1. The germline gives CDR1 LGHNT, CDR2 FRNRAP. The CDR3 sequence is 15 residues long. Trimming at V came to 6 bases and at J to 5 bases, leaving 10 bases not matched to a gene. CDR3 DNA: TGTGCTAGTGGCGGAACAGGGGCCGGCGATCAGCCCCAGCATTTT. It specifies CASGGTGAGDQPQHF.

This clonotype is labeled medium-sized. The V and J genes are TRBV9 and TRBJ2-2; D is possibly TRBD2 (5 bases). The CDR3 contains 16 residues. Germline assignment: CDR1 SGDLS and CDR2 YYNGEE. V lost 1 base to trimming and J lost 0 bases, with 10 bases between them. In DNA form, the CDR3 reads TGTGCCAGCAGCGTACAGAGGGATCCGAACACCGGGGAGCTGTTTTTT. This translates into CASSVQRDPNTGELFF.